This TCR beta chain is from a study of blood T cell repertoires in COVID-19. As for the study in general: Sample material is recorded as cDNA or gDNA derived from T cells, B-cell-depleted T cells, or PBMCs.

The CDR3 has 14 residues. Per germline, CDR1 SGHVS and CDR2 FQNEAQ. The ends lost 1 base at V and 8 bases at J; junction bases unmatched: 7. As handled by the study authors: Amplified reference gene primers provided the basis for estimating nucleated cell counts. Using immunoSEQ multiplex PCR, the repertoire was profiled, and TCRdb retains in-frame clones only, with some absent. V, J and clone size were drawn from that table, and D and trimming were deduced from the DNA. The data contain about 91,000 clones, less than 85% of them singletons. Sequencing was performed on peripheral blood. The clonotype comes from a man between 70 and 80 years old with acute or convalescent COVID-19. The chain carries TRBV7-8 and TRBJ1-2; 7 bases line up with TRBD1. The CDR3 nucleotides read TGTGCCAGCAGCTTAGTGGGACAGCTCGGCGGCTACACCTTC. Translation gives CASSLVGQLGGYTF.